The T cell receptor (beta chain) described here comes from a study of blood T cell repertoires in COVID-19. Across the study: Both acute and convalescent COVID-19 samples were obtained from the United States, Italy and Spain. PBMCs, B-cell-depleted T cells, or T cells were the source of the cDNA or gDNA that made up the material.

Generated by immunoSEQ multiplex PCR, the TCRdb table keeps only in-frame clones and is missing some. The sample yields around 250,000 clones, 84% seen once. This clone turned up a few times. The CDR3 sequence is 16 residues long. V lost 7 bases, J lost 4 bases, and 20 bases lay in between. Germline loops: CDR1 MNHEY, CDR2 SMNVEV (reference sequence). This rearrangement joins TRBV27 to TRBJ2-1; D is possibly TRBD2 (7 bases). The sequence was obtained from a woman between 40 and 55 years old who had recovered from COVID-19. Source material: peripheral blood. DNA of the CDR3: TGTGCCAGCAACCCGAGCTGGGGGGGCAAGTACAATGAGCAGTTCTTC. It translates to CASNPSWGGKYNEQFF.